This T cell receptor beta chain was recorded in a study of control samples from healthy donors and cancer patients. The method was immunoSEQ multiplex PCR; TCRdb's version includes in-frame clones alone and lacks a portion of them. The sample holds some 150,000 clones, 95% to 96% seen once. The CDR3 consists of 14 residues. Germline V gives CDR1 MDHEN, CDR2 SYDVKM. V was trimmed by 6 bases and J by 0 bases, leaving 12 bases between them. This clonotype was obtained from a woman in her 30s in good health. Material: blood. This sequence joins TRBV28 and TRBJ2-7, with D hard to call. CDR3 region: CASSRTSISYEQYF. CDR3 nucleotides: TGTGCCAGCAGCCGCACTTCAATCTCCTACGAGCAGTACTTC.